The 25 T cell receptor beta chains in this list originate from one sample, sequenced in a study of T cell responses to AZD1222 COVID-19 vaccine. Measured with immunoSEQ multiplex PCR; TCRdb has only the in-frame clones, and not every one. This sample has 90,000 to 110,000 clones; 91% occur once, and the top ten carry 6% to 8%. This specimen consisted of peripheral blood, obtained on day 0 of AZD1222 vaccination. The receptor set was obtained from an adult in good health.

This sequence joins TRBV21-1 and TRBJ2-1; no check of the table's D call, TRBD1, against the DNA was made. TRBV21-1 is a recognized pseudogene. The CDR3 totals 16 residues. For the CDR3, the DNA is TGTGCCAGCAGCACAAGCCGGACAGGGAGCTACAATGAGCAGTTCTTC. This encodes CASSTSRTGSYNEQFF.

The sample holds a few counts of this clone. This chain connects TRBV2 to TRBJ2-7; 9 bases align to TRBD1. The CDR3 contains 14 residues. Germline CDR1 is SNHLY and CDR2 is FYNNEI. J gave up 6 bases and V 7 bases, and 10 bases lay outside the gene matches. CDR3 residues: CASIEAGTGSEQYF. CDR3 bases: TGTGCCAGCATCGAGGCCGGGACAGGGAGCGAGCAGTACTTC. The variable domain in full, with the rest retrieved from reference TRBV2 and TRBJ2-7, is EPEVTQTPSHQVTQMGQEVILRCVPISNHLYFYWYRQILGQKVEFLVSFYNNEISEKSEIFDDQFSVERPDGSNFTLKIRSTKLEDSAMYFCASIEAGTGSEQYFGPGTRLTVT.

The chain recombines TRBV18 with TRBJ2-3; D may be TRBD2 (6 bases). CDR3 length: 15 amino acids. Germline V gives CDR1 KGHSH, CDR2 LQKENI. V lost 0 bases and J 5 bases, leaving 12 bases between the germline ends. The CDR3: CASSPPGLRIDTQYF. The CDR3 nucleotides are TGTGCCAGCTCACCACCGGGACTGCGCATAGATACGCAGTATTTT.

V usage is TRBV6-5 and J usage is TRBJ1-6; no clear D gene. V was clipped by 6 bases and J by 4 bases, with 10 bases between them. The CDR3 has 14 residues. Germline values: CDR1 MNHEY, CDR2 SVGAGI. CDR3 DNA sequence: TGTGCCAGCAGCCCCGGCAGGTATAATTCACCCCTCCACTTT. Translated: CASSPGRYNSPLHF.

The V and J genes are TRBV7-9 and TRBJ1-1; D is unclear. Germline-derived CDR1 and CDR2 are SEHNR and FQNEAQ (reference sequence). Trimming cost V 0 bases and J 6 bases, with 14 bases left between them. This CDR3 region has 15 residues. In nucleotides, the CDR3 is TGTGCCAGCAGCTTAGCGGGCGGCGGGCACCCTGAAGCTTTCTTT. This encodes CASSLAGGGHPEAFF.

V usage is TRBV18 and J usage is TRBJ1-1, with D possibly being TRBD1 (5 bases). Looked up from germline, CDR1 is KGHSH and CDR2 is LQKENI. Trimming stripped 3 bases from V and 2 bases from J, with 13 bases between. The CDR3 length is 15 residues. The CDR3 region has the DNA TGTGCCAGCTCACCTGCTTCAGGGAGCAACACTGAAGCTTTCTTT. Translating gives CASSPASGSNTEAFF.

The chain employs TRBV6-1 and TRBJ1-5; D uncertain. With 1 base removed from V and 1 base from J, the gap between germline ends came to 8 bases. The germline gives CDR1 MNHNS, CDR2 SASEGT. CDR3 length: 15 amino acids. CDR3: CASSEEEWSNQPQHF. The CDR3 nucleotides are TGTGCCAGCAGTGAAGAGGAATGGAGCAATCAGCCCCAGCATTTT.

This clone was detected only once. The chain is built from TRBV27 and TRBJ1-2; D might be TRBD1 (5 bases). CDR1 MNHEY and CDR2 SMNVEV come from the germline V gene (reference sequence). The CDR3 contains 16 residues. V dropped 2 bases and J dropped 5 bases, with 18 bases sitting between them. DNA for the CDR3: TGTGCCAGCAGTTTAGGCCCGGGGACGGGCGGGTATGGCTACACCTTC. It yields the protein CASSLGPGTGGYGYTF.

This clone has just one count. The rearrangement uses TRBV12-5 and TRBJ2-7, with D unclear. This CDR3 has 11 residues. Germline V gene data show CDR1 as LGHNT and CDR2 as FRNRAP. Between the trimmed V and J ends, which lost 8 bases and 2 bases, there was a span of 7 bases. CDR3 sequence reads: CASRPTYEQYF. Here the CDR3 DNA reads TGTGCTAGTCGGCCCACCTACGAGCAGTACTTC.

The chain uses TRBV11-2 and TRBJ1-1; tentatively, D is TRBD1 (5 bases). V lost 2 bases to trimming and J lost 4 bases, with 14 bases between them. The CDR3 consists of 15 residues. Germline V gene data show CDR1 as SGHAT and CDR2 as FQNNGV. CDR3 nucleotide sequence: TGTGCCAGCAGCTTAACGTTTGGGGGGATCACTGAAGCTTTCTTT. It encodes CASSLTFGGITEAFF. Full variable domain (outside the CDR3, taken from reference TRBV11-2 and TRBJ1-1): EAGVAQSPRYKIIEKRQSVAFWCNPISGHATLYWYQQILGQGPKLLIQFQNNGVVDDSQLPKDRFSAERLKGVDSTLKIQPAKLEDSAVYLCASSLTFGGITEAFFGQGTRLTVV.

This clone was counted once. The chain uses TRBV6-5 and TRBJ2-6, with a weak D call TRBD1 (5 bases). This CDR3 spans 16 amino acids. Germline-derived CDR1 and CDR2 are MNHEY and SVGAGI. V lost 4 bases, J lost 0 bases, and 10 bases lay in between. The CDR3 reads CASSSQGFSGANVLTF. The DNA of the CDR3 is TGTGCCAGCAGTTCCCAGGGATTCTCTGGGGCCAACGTCCTGACTTTC.

This chain uses TRBV5-4 with TRBJ2-1, with 13 bases lining up with TRBD2. Losses at the gene ends were 3 bases for V and 7 bases for J; bases not matched to a gene: 1. The CDR3 sequence is 14 residues long. CDR1 and CDR2 from the germline V gene are SGHNT and YYREEE (reference sequence). DNA of the CDR3: TGTGCCAGCAGCTCGGGACTAGCGGGAAATGAGCAGTTCTTC. The encoded protein is CASSSGLAGNEQFF.

This chain connects TRBV16 to TRBJ2-1; TRBD1 agrees at 7 bases. The length of the CDR3 is 17 residues. V was clipped by 5 bases and J by 5 bases; unmatched bases: 15. Germline V gene sequence: CDR1 KGHSY, CDR2 FQNENV. CDR3 DNA sequence: TGTGCCAGCAGCGTTCACTCGACAGGGAAGTATCACAATGAGCAGTTCTTC. Its translation: CASSVHSTGKYHNEQFF.

CDR3 DNA sequence: TGTGCCAGCAGCTGGTATTCTGCAAGAGACAATGAGCAGTTCTTC. Translated, it gives CASSWYSARDNEQFF. This chain joins TRBV7-2 and TRBJ2-1; no clear D gene. Trimming removed 4 bases from V and 5 bases from J, with 15 bases in between. CDR1 is SGHTA and CDR2 is FQGNSA in the germline V gene. The CDR3 is made up of 15 amino acids.

In the case of this clone: This sample also contains other DNA sequences that code for the same CDR3. The rearrangement uses TRBV3-1 (or the pseudogene TRBV3-2) and TRBJ2-5; D remains ambiguous. The ends were cut back, 1 base at V and 1 base at J, with 4 bases in the middle. The CDR3 spans 13 residues. Germline values: CDR1 LGHDT, CDR2 YNNKEL (reference sequence). CDR3 sequence reads: CASSQGSQETQYF. The CDR3, as DNA: TGTGCCAGCAGCCAAGGCAGCCAAGAGACCCAGTACTTC.

The chain carries TRBV4-1 and TRBJ1-5; D remains unclear. V lost 1 base and J 0 bases, leaving 16 bases between the germline ends. The CDR3 contains 18 residues. From germline, CDR1 is MGHRA and CDR2 YSYEKL. CDR3 bases: TGCGCCAGCAGCCAAGGGGTACCCAGTCGGTATAGCAATCAGCCCCAGCATTTT. Its protein product is CASSQGVPSRYSNQPQHF.

This clone has a single count. The genes are TRBV6-5 and TRBJ1-4; 7 bases map to TRBD1. Looked up from germline, CDR1 is MNHEY and CDR2 is SVGAGI. The V segment lost 8 bases and the J segment 8 bases; nucleotides outside the gene matches: 5. CDR3 length: 12 residues. The CDR3 DNA sequence: TGTGCCAGCCGGAGGGGGCACGAAAAACTGTTTTTT. This gives the protein CASRRGHEKLFF.

The chain uses TRBV7-2 and TRBJ2-1; no clear D. Deletions cut 0 bases from V and 9 bases from J, with 6 bases between. Germline V lookup: CDR1 SGHTA, CDR2 FQGNSA. This CDR3 region has 12 residues. CDR3 DNA sequence: TGTGCCAGCAGCTTAGCAGCCGCTGAGCAGTTCTTC. Its translation: CASSLAAAEQFF.

This chain connects TRBV2 to TRBJ1-6; no firm D call. Germline values: CDR1 SNHLY, CDR2 FYNNEI. V dropped 2 bases and J dropped 15 bases, with 11 bases sitting between them. The CDR3 consists of 12 residues. The CDR3 DNA is TGTGCCAGCAGTGAACAGGCATATCTCCTCCACTTT. Translation: CASSEQAYLLHF.

The chain employs TRBV19 and TRBJ1-1; D remains ambiguous. Trimming shortened V by 2 bases and J by 7 bases, and 11 bases separated the two germline ends. The V gene's germline CDR1 is LNHDA and CDR2 SQIVND (reference sequence). The CDR3 sequence is 13 residues long. The CDR3 reads CASSITPGGEAFF. The CDR3 DNA reads TGTGCCAGTAGTATAACCCCGGGTGGTGAAGCTTTCTTT.

In this sample, this clone turned up a few times. V and J are TRBV2 and TRBJ2-7; D might be TRBD2 (6 bases). Germline V gives CDR1 SNHLY, CDR2 FYNNEI. The CDR3 has 17 amino acids. V was clipped by 0 bases and J by 0 bases, with 15 bases between them. The CDR3 reads CASSEALDYKSSYEQYF. The DNA of the CDR3 is TGTGCCAGCAGTGAAGCGCTGGACTATAAGAGCTCCTACGAGCAGTACTTC.

The rearrangement links TRBV2 to TRBJ2-2; D possibly matches TRBD1 or TRBD2 (6 bases each). Per germline, CDR1 SNHLY and CDR2 FYNNEI. This CDR3 has 15 amino acids. Between the trimmed V and J ends, which lost 4 bases and 3 bases, there was a span of 12 bases. The CDR3 is CASSGGASHTGELFF. DNA for the CDR3: TGTGCCAGCAGTGGGGGGGCCTCGCACACCGGGGAGCTGTTTTTT.

The chain recombines TRBV30 with TRBJ2-5; D is unresolved. The CDR3 totals 12 residues. Trimming removed 6 bases at V and 2 bases at J, with 10 bases between. Germline loops: CDR1 GTSNPN, CDR2 SVGIG (reference sequence). CDR3 residues: CACMPFQETQYF. CDR3 sequence (DNA): TGTGCCTGCATGCCATTTCAAGAGACCCAGTACTTC. The complete variable domain, with remaining parts taken from reference TRBV30 and TRBJ2-5, reads SQTIHQWPATLVQPVGSPLSLECTVEGTSNPNLYWYRQAAGRGLQLLFYSVGIGQISSEVPQNLSASRPQDRQFILSSKKLLLSDSGFYLCACMPFQETQYFGPGTRLLVL.

The chain has TRBV10-1 and TRBJ1-1; the D gene is possibly TRBD1 (6 bases). Germline V gene lookup returns CDR1 WNHNN and CDR2 SYGVQD (reference sequence). V shed 3 bases and J shed 4 bases, with 12 bases lying between them. The CDR3 runs 14 residues. CDR3 protein: CASSEYRAATEAFF. The DNA of the CDR3 is TGCGCCAGCAGTGAATACAGGGCGGCCACTGAAGCTTTCTTT.

The V gene is TRBV27, the J gene TRBJ2-7; D gene ambiguous. The CDR3 contains 13 residues. In germline, CDR1 is MNHEY, CDR2 SMNVEV (reference sequence). V was clipped by 3 bases and J by 2 bases, with 8 bases between them. CDR3 protein: CASSFTAAYEQYF. The CDR3, as DNA: TGTGCCAGCAGTTTTACGGCTGCCTACGAGCAGTACTTC.